The text below deals with one T cell receptor beta chain. This clonotype was detected ten times or more. What this receptor recognizes is not known. Qualities for individual bases were not recorded, and no much larger clone is one base off. The germline V gene encodes CDR1 SGHRS and CDR2 YFSETQ. V drops 5 bases and J drops 7 bases, leaving 11 bases in between. Counted from cysteine to phenylalanine, this CDR3 has 12 amino acids. Only the CDR3 portion is preserved as DNA: 36 bases, with reading frame beginning at the first base. The sample's time point label, decoded: blood at routine non-recurrence follow-up after resection. Whole RNA extracted from tumor and nontumor lung tissue, or from cryopreserved PBMC samples, was used for TCR sequencing without cell sorting. A patient was chosen for TCR sequencing only when enough RNA was available from at least two tumor regions. The sample belongs to a study of spatial heterogeneity in lung cancer (dated by TCRdb to between 2018 and 2021). Describing the broader study: Samples were obtained from approximately 77 patients with early-stage, untreated non-small cell lung cancer from the lung TRACERx cohort. Follow-up PBMC samples were sequenced whenever available, with a median time to follow-up of approximately two years after resection. More beta-chain than alpha-chain transcripts were consistently detected, likely reflecting higher beta-chain transcript abundance. In the raw uncorrected reads, each unique combination of TCR and UMI appeared more than ten times on average. In non-small cell lung cancer, the study made a quantitative comparison of TCR alpha and beta repertoires among multiple tumor regions, matched nontumor lung and blood. Nonsynonymous mutation counts, determined by whole-exome sequencing of tumor tissue, were related to TCR repertoire features. Both alpha and beta chains were TCR-sequenced in samples taken at surgery, namely 220 tumor regions, 61 to 65 matched nontumor lung samples and 55 to 60 PBMC samples. Results and caveats for the whole study, not just this receptor: Confirming at a functional level the hypothesis that regional TCRs recognize regional mutations was considered to require additional single-cell paired TCR alpha and beta sequencing. Ubiquitous expanded tumor TCRs showed up in blood more often at tumor resection than at routine follow-up. Only roughly 15 patients were included in the comparisons of baseline and follow-up blood repertoires.

Library creation used 5' RACE. Sequenced on a NextSeq 500. To allow correction of PCR and sequencing errors, the TCR library protocol tagged every TCR cDNA molecule with a unique molecular identifier. From the authors' description of their analysis: TCR identification, UMI-based error correction and CDR3 extraction were all carried out with Decombinator tools. Expanded TCRs were defined as those above a frequency of 2 per 1,000, corresponding to the top 1% of the tumor frequency distribution. Renyi diversity was calculated using the R vegan package after each repertoire was subsampled 100 times to 5,000 TCRs. CDR3 similarity networks were built from amino acid triplet string-kernel similarity, connecting CDR3s with pairwise similarity above 0.82. TCRdb reworked the public reads: Q25 trimming with fastp, MiXCR clone assembly, productive beta chains retained. Each record represents a unique CDR3 protein, reported with the most common genes and DNA among its rows. The V and J calls and clone size are TCRdb's, not the authors'. Here the sample has under 150,000 distinct CDR3 sequences; over 9% occur a single time. About 15% of the sample comes from the top ten.

The clonotype originates from a male donor with early-stage non-small cell lung cancer. Sequencing used PBMCs, obtained at follow-up. Recombination connected TRBV5-1 to TRBJ2-3; the D call is tentative, TRBD1 or TRBD2, as each matches 5 bases. The DNA reads as follows: TGCGCCAGCAGAAGGGACGGAAATACGCAGTATTTT. Its protein is CASRRDGNTQYF.